The rows below give T cell receptor beta chains drawn from one sample of a study of blood T cell repertoires in COVID-19. The table came from immunoSEQ multiplex PCR; TCRdb's copy has only in-frame clones and leaves some out. The data show more than 150,000 clones, with 86% seen just once and approximately 4% held by the top ten. The sequenced sample consisted of peripheral blood. Receptors were obtained from a woman in her 70s with acute or convalescent COVID-19. CDR3s include the opening cysteine and the closing phenylalanine or tryptophan. The D gene is left open where the match is weak. Expanded clones are given a class, and other clones once, few, many or no size at all.

CDR3: CASSLGGSMYEQYF
DNA: TGTGCCAGCAGCTTGGGGGGGTCAATGTACGAGCAGTACTTC
V: TRBV7-9
size: .
D: TRBD2
J: TRBJ2-7

CDR3: CASSQATSGVGESYNEQFF
DNA: TGTGCCAGCAGCCAAGCGACTAGCGGGGTGGGTGAATCCTACAATGAGCAGTTCTTC
V: TRBV6-2/TRBV6-3
size: .
D: TRBD2
J: TRBJ2-1

CDR3: CASSPQALNTEAFF
DNA: TGTGCCAGCAGCCCACAGGCGCTGAACACTGAAGCTTTCTTT
V: TRBV4-2
size: .
D: .
J: TRBJ1-1

CDR3: CASVQANTEAFF
DNA: TGTGCCAGTGTCCAGGCGAACACTGAAGCTTTCTTT
V: TRBV6-5
size: .
D: .
J: TRBJ1-1

CDR3: CASSLVVTPGQRNYGYTF
DNA: TGCGCCAGCAGCTTAGTAGTGACGCCGGGACAACGAAACTATGGCTACACCTTC
V: TRBV5-1
size: few
D: .
J: TRBJ1-2

CDR3: CATNLPGSHEKLFF
DNA: TGTGCCACCAATCTTCCGGGTTCCCATGAAAAACTGTTTTTT
V: TRBV15
size: .
D: .
J: TRBJ1-4

CDR3: CASSYSGHNTEAFF
DNA: TGTGCCAGCAGTTATTCGGGACATAACACTGAAGCTTTCTTT
V: TRBV6-2/TRBV6-3
size: .
D: .
J: TRBJ1-1

CDR3: CASTTGTGFLGYTF
DNA: TGTGCCAGCACAACAGGGACGGGCTTCTTGGGCTACACCTTC
V: TRBV19
size: .
D: .
J: TRBJ1-2

CDR3: CASSPDRDSRVYGYTF
DNA: TGTGCCAGCAGTCCCGACCGGGACTCTAGGGTCTATGGCTACACCTTC
V: TRBV27
size: .
D: .
J: TRBJ1-2

CDR3: CASSGAGRGYTF
DNA: TGTGCCAGCAGCGGAGCAGGTCGTGGCTACACCTTC
V: TRBV9
size: .
D: .
J: TRBJ1-2

CDR3: CASSLGQRVSPLHF
DNA: TGTGCCAGCAGCTTGGGACAAAGGGTTTCACCCCTCCACTTT
V: TRBV11-1
size: few
D: .
J: TRBJ1-6

CDR3: CASSLTGTYTGELFF
DNA: TGTGCCAGCAGTCTAACCGGGACATACACCGGGGAGCTGTTTTTT
V: TRBV27
size: .
D: .
J: TRBJ2-2

CDR3: CASSYSGSYEQYF
DNA: TGTGCCAGCAGTTATTCGGGTTCCTACGAGCAGTACTTC
V: TRBV6-2/TRBV6-3
size: .
D: .
J: TRBJ2-7

CDR3: CASSLFSGGNTEAFF
DNA: TGTGCCAGCAGCTTGTTCTCGGGGGGGAACACTGAAGCTTTCTTT
V: TRBV5-8
size: .
D: .
J: TRBJ1-1

CDR3: CAWRPQQGYSGPGANVLTF
DNA: TGTGCCTGGAGGCCTCAACAGGGGTACTCGGGACCTGGGGCCAACGTCCTGACTTTC
V: TRBV30
size: .
D: TRBD1
J: TRBJ2-6

CDR3: CASSPLKGGLRETQYF
DNA: TGTGCCAGCAGTCCTTTAAAGGGAGGGCTCCGGGAGACCCAGTACTTC
V: TRBV28
size: .
D: TRBD2
J: TRBJ2-5

CDR3: CASSLLGQGYEQYF
DNA: TGTGCCAGCAGTTTACTGGGACAGGGCTACGAGCAGTACTTC
V: TRBV28
size: .
D: TRBD1
J: TRBJ2-7

CDR3: CASSSYGAGELFF
DNA: TGTGCCAGCAGCTCCTACGGAGCCGGGGAGCTGTTTTTT
V: TRBV7-3
size: .
D: .
J: TRBJ2-2

CDR3: CASSQVATVGNTIYF
DNA: TGCGCCAGCAGCCAAGTGGCCACAGTTGGAAACACCATATATTTT
V: TRBV4-3
size: .
D: .
J: TRBJ1-3

CDR3: CASSEEGGKFLTMNTEAFF
DNA: TGTGCCAGCAGTGAGGAGGGGGGGAAATTTCTTACCATGAACACTGAAGCTTTCTTT
V: TRBV2
size: .
D: .
J: TRBJ1-1

CDR3: CASSLDGGPNTEAFF
DNA: TGCGCCAGCAGCTTGGACGGGGGGCCCAACACTGAAGCTTTCTTT
V: TRBV5-1
size: .
D: .
J: TRBJ1-1

CDR3: CASSILGQGSYNEQFF
DNA: TGTGCCAGTAGTATACTCGGACAGGGATCGTACAATGAGCAGTTCTTC
V: TRBV19
size: .
D: TRBD1
J: TRBJ2-1

CDR3: CASSLGTGRNEQFF
DNA: TGTGCCAGCAGCCTCGGGACAGGGAGGAATGAGCAGTTCTTC
V: TRBV6-5
size: .
D: TRBD1
J: TRBJ2-1

CDR3: CARSPSGSIDEQFF
DNA: TGTGCCAGGTCGCCTAGCGGGAGTATCGATGAGCAGTTCTTC
V: TRBV10-3
size: .
D: TRBD2
J: TRBJ2-1

CDR3: CASSGQGYYGYTF
DNA: TGTGCCAGCAGTGGACAGGGTTATTATGGCTACACCTTC
V: TRBV2
size: .
D: TRBD1
J: TRBJ1-2

CDR3: CASSLVRGRSVVRNSPLHF
DNA: TGTGCCAGCAGCCTAGTACGGGGTAGGAGCGTTGTAAGGAATTCACCCCTCCACTTT
V: TRBV5-5
size: .
D: .
J: TRBJ1-6

CDR3: CASSQDRFSGNTIYF
DNA: TGTGCCAGCAGCCAAGACAGGTTTTCTGGAAACACCATATATTTT
V: TRBV3-1/TRBV3-2
size: .
D: .
J: TRBJ1-3

CDR3: CASSGGLAGGNEQFF
DNA: TGTGCCAGCAGCGGTGGACTAGCGGGAGGAAATGAGCAGTTCTTC
V: TRBV7-2
size: .
D: TRBD2
J: TRBJ2-1

CDR3: CASSPPGRDEQYF
DNA: TGTGCCAGCTCACCACCTGGGCGCGACGAGCAGTACTTC
V: TRBV18
size: .
D: .
J: TRBJ2-7

CDR3: CAWTPGQGIIYEQYF
DNA: TGTGCCTGGACACCGGGACAGGGTATAATCTACGAGCAGTACTTC
V: TRBV30
size: once
D: TRBD1
J: TRBJ2-7

CDR3: CAWSPGRGTRDGYTF
DNA: TGTGCCTGGAGTCCCGGGCGGGGCACTCGAGATGGCTACACCTTC
V: TRBV30
size: .
D: .
J: TRBJ1-2

CDR3: CATSDHRVGRGTGELFF
DNA: TGTGCCACCAGTGACCACAGGGTGGGTCGTGGAACCGGGGAGCTGTTTTTT
V: TRBV24-1
size: once
D: .
J: TRBJ2-2

CDR3: CASSAPQGANGYTF
DNA: TGTGCCAGCAGTGCACCACAGGGTGCGAATGGCTACACCTTC
V: TRBV28
size: few
D: .
J: TRBJ1-2

CDR3: CASSLSGVNSPLHF
DNA: TGTGCCAGCAGCTTATCCGGGGTGAATTCACCCCTCCACTTT
V: TRBV7-9
size: .
D: .
J: TRBJ1-6

CDR3: CASSESAGGNEQFF
DNA: TGTGCCAGCAGTGAATCAGCGGGAGGTAATGAGCAGTTCTTC
V: TRBV2
size: .
D: TRBD2
J: TRBJ2-1

CDR3: CASSLGQGVSYEQYF
DNA: TGTGCCAGCAGCTTAGGGCAGGGGGTGAGTTACGAGCAGTACTTC
V: TRBV5-5
size: once
D: TRBD1
J: TRBJ2-7

CDR3: CASSPRPGGWTEAFF
DNA: TGTGCCAGCAGCCCACGTCCGGGGGGCTGGACTGAAGCTTTCTTT
V: TRBV5-6
size: .
D: .
J: TRBJ1-1

CDR3: CASSSPWGLAGPYEENIQYF
DNA: TGTGCCAGCAGTTCCCCCTGGGGACTAGCGGGGCCCTACGAGGAAAACATTCAGTACTTC
V: TRBV6-2/TRBV6-3
size: .
D: TRBD2
J: TRBJ2-4

CDR3: CASSQEFRGLSDGYTF
DNA: TGCGCCAGCAGCCAAGAGTTCCGGGGTCTCTCTGATGGCTACACCTTC
V: TRBV4-3
size: .
D: .
J: TRBJ1-2

CDR3: CASSLAVGTGSSPLHF
DNA: TGTGCCAGCAGCTTAGCGGTGGGGACAGGGAGTTCACCCCTCCACTTT
V: TRBV7-8
size: few
D: TRBD1
J: TRBJ1-6

CDR3: CASSSTQATGANVLTF
DNA: TGTGCCAGCAGCTCTACTCAGGCTACTGGGGCCAACGTCCTGACTTTC
V: TRBV7-2
size: .
D: .
J: TRBJ2-6

CDR3: CASSMPGPQPQHF
DNA: TGTGCCAGTAGTATGCCGGGTCCTCAGCCCCAGCATTTT
V: TRBV19
size: .
D: .
J: TRBJ1-5

CDR3: CASSSDRGNEKLFF
DNA: TGTGCCAGCAGCTCGGACAGAGGAAATGAAAAACTGTTTTTT
V: TRBV7-2
size: .
D: .
J: TRBJ1-4

CDR3: CATSRDEAGTLHYGYTF
DNA: TGTGCCACCAGCAGAGACGAAGCGGGGACCTTACACTATGGCTACACCTTC
V: TRBV15
size: .
D: .
J: TRBJ1-2

CDR3: CASSPERATDTQYF
DNA: TGCGCCAGCAGCCCGGAGAGGGCCACAGATACGCAGTATTTT
V: TRBV5-1
size: .
D: .
J: TRBJ2-3

CDR3: CASSRSGTSGSSYEQYF
DNA: TGCGCCAGCAGCCGATCCGGGACTAGCGGTAGCTCCTACGAGCAGTACTTC
V: TRBV5-1
size: .
D: TRBD2
J: TRBJ2-7

CDR3: CSVRQLTGELFF
DNA: TGCAGCGTTCGACAGTTGACCGGGGAGCTGTTTTTT
V: TRBV29-1
size: .
D: .
J: TRBJ2-2

CDR3: CASSLAIPSGQETQYF
DNA: TGTGCCAGCAGCTTAGCTATCCCTAGCGGCCAAGAGACCCAGTACTTC
V: TRBV7-2
size: once
D: TRBD2
J: TRBJ2-5

CDR3: CASTGGQGATEQYF
DNA: TGTGCCAGCACCGGAGGACAGGGGGCGACCGAGCAGTACTTC
V: TRBV6-5
size: .
D: TRBD1
J: TRBJ2-7

CDR3: CASGQGALLGGKLFF
DNA: TGTGCCAGTGGACAGGGGGCGCTTCTTGGTGGAAAACTGTTTTTT
V: TRBV19
size: .
D: TRBD1
J: TRBJ1-4

CDR3: CASSYLGTGNEKLFF
DNA: TGTGCCAGCAGTTACTTGGGGACAGGCAATGAAAAACTGTTTTTT
V: TRBV6-5
size: once
D: TRBD1
J: TRBJ1-4

CDR3: CASIPPPGGGDTQYF
DNA: TGTGCCAGCATCCCCCCCCCGGGGGGGGGAGATACGCAGTATTTT
V: TRBV7-9
size: .
D: TRBD2
J: TRBJ2-3

CDR3: CASSSLTRTNEKLFF
DNA: TGTGCCAGCAGCTCCCTTACTAGAACTAATGAAAAACTGTTTTTT
V: TRBV7-8
size: .
D: .
J: TRBJ1-4

CDR3: CASSELGTGLRSDTIYF
DNA: TGTGCCAGCAGTGAGTTGGGGACAGGGTTACGGAGCGACACCATATATTTT
V: TRBV2
size: .
D: TRBD1
J: TRBJ1-3

CDR3: CASSLVGLAGVQQYF
DNA: TGTGCCAGCAGCTTAGTGGGCCTAGCGGGAGTGCAGCAGTACTTC
V: TRBV7-6
size: .
D: TRBD2
J: TRBJ2-7

CDR3: CAITKGTSGGSYEQYF
DNA: TGTGCCATCACCAAGGGTACTAGCGGAGGCTCCTACGAGCAGTACTTC
V: TRBV10-3
size: .
D: TRBD2
J: TRBJ2-7

CDR3: CASSQVRETQYF
DNA: TGTGCCAGCAGCCAAGTGAGGGAGACCCAGTACTTC
V: TRBV14
size: .
D: .
J: TRBJ2-5